This TCR beta chain was profiled in a study of vaccination effects on CD4 cells after COVID-19. Repertoires were generated with immunoSEQ multiplex PCR, while TCRdb's copy carries only in-frame clones and drops some. Of tens of thousands of clones detected, 80% to 90% appear once; the ten largest clones hold under 3%. About this clone: Its target is unknown.

Viral peptide pool expansion of antigen-specific CD4+ T cells preceded sequencing in the ViraFEST assay. Culture lasted roughly 9 days before CD4+ T cell isolation. It was with about 10 IU/ml IL-2 and around 10 ug/ml peptides that 1.8 million or so PBMC per well were cultured. This specimen consisted of CD4+ T cells from PBMCs cultured with HCoV-229E spike peptides, obtained before COVID-19 vaccination. The source of this sequence is a human donor who received a COVID-19 vaccine.

CDR3 sequence (DNA): TGTGCCAGTAGTTGGGGGAGCTCCTATAATTCACCCCTCCACTTT. Its translation: CASSWGSSYNSPLHF. The chain is built from TRBV19 and TRBJ1-6; D possibly corresponds to TRBD1 (5 bases). V lost 5 bases and J lost 0, with 8 bases in between. The CDR3 has 15 residues. Germline V gives CDR1 LNHDA, CDR2 SQIVND (reference sequence). Full variable domain (missing parts from reference TRBV19 and TRBJ1-6): DGGITQSPKYLFRKEGQNVTLSCEQNLNHDAMYWYRQDPGQGLRLIYYSQIVNDFQKGDIAEGYSVSREKKESFPLTVTSAQKNPTAFYLCASSWGSSYNSPLHFGNGTRLTVT.